The source of this T cell receptor (beta chain) is a study of blood T cell repertoires in COVID-19. The wider study: The United States, Italy and Spain were the sources of the acute and convalescent COVID-19 samples. The cDNA or gDNA used as material had been derived from T cells, B-cell-depleted T cells, or PBMCs.

CDR1 MGHRA and CDR2 YSYEKL come from the germline V gene. There are 15 residues in the CDR3. Deletions cut 0 bases from V and 6 bases from J, with 11 bases between. Authors' processing steps: Amplified reference gene primers provided the basis for estimating nucleated cell counts. Sequencing was performed with immunoSEQ multiplex PCR; in TCRdb, only in-frame clones are kept and a portion is missing. That table furnishes V, J and clone size, whereas the DNA furnished D and trimming. The sample records about 170,000 clones, around 82% being singletons. Sequences were obtained from peripheral blood. The chain employs TRBV4-1 and TRBJ2-2; D may be TRBD2 (5 bases). The receptor's source is a woman aged 40 to 49 with COVID-19, enrolled during active disease. The CDR3 DNA is TGCGCCAGCAGCCAAGAGAGAGGGTTCCCCGGGGAGCTGTTTTTT. As protein: CASSQERGFPGELFF.